Presented here are 6 T cell receptor beta chains from one specimen sequenced in a study of response to subunit inactivated influenza vaccine (dated by TCRdb to 2016 to 2018). The library came from RT-PCR. TCRdb lists the instrument as Illumina HiSeq 2500. TCRdb itself trimmed the public reads at Q25 with fastp, ran MiXCR and retained productive beta chains. Identical CDR3 protein sequences are pooled into one entry, listed with their most common genes and DNA. The sample table records 700,000 to 900,000 distinct CDR3 sequences; about 20% of these occur just once. Of the sample, roughly a tenth is held by the ten largest clones. This sample comprised PBMCs from blood, obtained more than 4 days after vaccination. Source of these receptors: a middle-aged man who received an inactivated influenza vaccine. Donor details come from another sample of the same person, matched by shared clones.

The V gene is TRBV20-1, the J gene TRBJ2-7; D might be TRBD2 (6 bases). CDR3 length: 15 amino acids. V lost 3 bases to trimming and J lost 3 bases, with 18 bases between them. From germline, CDR1 is DFQATT and CDR2 SNEGSKA (reference sequence). CDR3 region: CSARGDTSPFYEQYF. The DNA of the CDR3 is TGCAGTGCTAGGGGGGATACTAGCCCCTTCTACGAGCAGTACTTC.

There are a few counts of this clonotype. V usage is TRBV7-9 and J usage is TRBJ2-1, with TRBD1 matching 8 bases. J gave up 8 bases and V 6 bases, and 6 bases lay outside the gene matches. From germline, CDR1 is SEHNR and CDR2 FQNEAQ (reference sequence). The CDR3 has 13 amino acids. The CDR3 loop is CASSPTGADEQFF. The CDR3 DNA sequence: TGTGCCAGCAGTCCGACAGGGGCCGATGAGCAGTTCTTC.

This clonotype was counted only a few times. The chain combines TRBV4-2 with TRBJ2-5, with 10 bases aligning to TRBD1. V lost 4 bases to trimming and J lost 1 base; unmatched junction nucleotides: 6. Looked up from germline, CDR1 is LGHNA and CDR2 is YNFKEQ. The CDR3 covers 16 residues. Here the CDR3 reads CASSRTGTGVQETQYF. In DNA form, the CDR3 reads TGTGCCAGCAGCCGGACAGGGACAGGGGTCCAAGAGACCCAGTACTTC.

The table lists this clonotype with a few counts. V gene TRBV21-1 combines with J gene TRBJ2-7; the table calls TRBD2, which could not be checked here. TRBV21-1 is a documented pseudogene. The CDR3 length is 15 residues. The CDR3 DNA sequence: TGTGCCAGCAGCAAAGTTGGCGGGAAACCCTACGAGCAGTACTTC. Residues: CASSKVGGKPYEQYF.

This clonotype came up a few times. The chain carries TRBV10-3 and TRBJ2-2, with 11 bases that match TRBD1. The CDR3 is 15 amino acids. Germline V gives CDR1 ENHRY, CDR2 SYGVKD. The V gene end was trimmed by 10 bases and the J gene end by 0 bases; junction bases not matched to a gene: 4. CDR3 residues: CATLDRGPNTGELFF. The CDR3 DNA reads as TGTGCCACCCTGGACAGGGGGCCGAACACCGGGGAGCTGTTTTTT.

This clonotype was picked up a small number of times. V and J are TRBV9 and TRBJ2-2; D remains ambiguous. Trimming pared 0 bases from V and 0 bases from J, leaving 9 bases between. This CDR3 region has 16 residues. Germline V gives CDR1 SGDLS, CDR2 YYNGEE. CDR3 coding DNA: TGTGCCAGCAGCGTAGCCAGGACGGCGAACACCGGGGAGCTGTTTTTT. Protein sequence: CASSVARTANTGELFF.